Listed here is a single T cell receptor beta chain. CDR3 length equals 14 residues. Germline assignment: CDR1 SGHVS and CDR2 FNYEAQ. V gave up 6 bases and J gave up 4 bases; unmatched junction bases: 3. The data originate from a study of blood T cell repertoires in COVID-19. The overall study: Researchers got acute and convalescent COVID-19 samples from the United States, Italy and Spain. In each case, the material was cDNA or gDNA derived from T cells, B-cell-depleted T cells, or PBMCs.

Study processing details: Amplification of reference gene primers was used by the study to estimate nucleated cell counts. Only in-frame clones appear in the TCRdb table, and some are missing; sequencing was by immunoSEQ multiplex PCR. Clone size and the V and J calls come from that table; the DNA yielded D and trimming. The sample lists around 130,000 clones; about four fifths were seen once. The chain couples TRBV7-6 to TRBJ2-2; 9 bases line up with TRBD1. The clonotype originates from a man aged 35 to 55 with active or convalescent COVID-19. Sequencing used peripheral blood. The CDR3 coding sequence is TGTGCCAGCAGACAGGGGGCTTCCACCGGGGAGCTGTTTTTT. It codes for CASRQGASTGELFF. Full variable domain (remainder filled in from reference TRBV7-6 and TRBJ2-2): GAGVSQSPRYKVTKRGQDVALRCDPISGHVSLYWYRQALGQGPEFLTYFNYEAQQDKSGLPNDRFSAERPEGSISTLTIQRTEQRDSAMYRCASRQGASTGELFFGEGSRLTVL.